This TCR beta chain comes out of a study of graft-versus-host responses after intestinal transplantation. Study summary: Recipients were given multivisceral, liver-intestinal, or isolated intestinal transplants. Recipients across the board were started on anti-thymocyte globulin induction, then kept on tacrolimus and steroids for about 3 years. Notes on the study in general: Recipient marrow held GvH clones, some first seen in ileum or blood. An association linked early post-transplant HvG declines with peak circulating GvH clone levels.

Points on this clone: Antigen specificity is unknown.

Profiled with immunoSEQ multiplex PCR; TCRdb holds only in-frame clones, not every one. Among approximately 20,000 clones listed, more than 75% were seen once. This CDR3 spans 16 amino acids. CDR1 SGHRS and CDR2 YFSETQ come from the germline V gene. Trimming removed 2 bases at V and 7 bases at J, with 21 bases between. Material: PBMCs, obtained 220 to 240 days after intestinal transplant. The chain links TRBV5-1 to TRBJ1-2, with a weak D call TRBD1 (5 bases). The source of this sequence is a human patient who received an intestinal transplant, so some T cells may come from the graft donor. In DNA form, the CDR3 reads TGCGCCAGCAGCTTTGCGGGGGACTCGCGTATCGGTGGCTACACCTTC. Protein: CASSFAGDSRIGGYTF.